The clone carrying this TCR beta chain occurred once. Germline V lookup: CDR1 MDHEN, CDR2 SYDVKM. The CDR3 length is 13 residues. With 4 bases removed from V and 5 bases from J, the gap between germline ends came to 9 bases. The data are from a study of blood T cell repertoires in COVID-19. This table comes from immunoSEQ multiplex PCR, and its TCRdb copy is limited to in-frame clones, with some not included. The sample has 210,000 or so clones, about four fifths seen once; the top ten hold roughly 7%. Sequenced: peripheral blood. This clonotype was obtained from a woman over 75 with COVID-19, enrolled during active disease. This rearrangement joins TRBV28 to TRBJ1-5; D is unresolved. This chain's CDR3 is CASSSLGDQPQHF. CDR3 nucleotides: TGTGCCAGCAGTTCCCTCGGGGATCAGCCCCAGCATTTT. Full variable domain (missing parts from reference TRBV28 and TRBJ1-5): DVKVTQSSRYLVKRTGEKVFLECVQDMDHENMFWYRQDPGLGLRLIYFSYDVKMKEKGDIPEGYSVSREKKERFSLILESASTNQTSMYLCASSSLGDQPQHFGDGTRLSIL.